This is a list of T cell receptor beta chains from one sample in a study of CD8+ T cells in alopecia areata. Libraries were prepared by immunoSEQ multiplex PCR; TCRdb keeps only in-frame clonotypes and omits some of them. Here the sample spans 98,000 or so clones, over 55% being singletons. Sequencing used NKG2D-low CD8+ T cells sorted from blood. The origin of the receptors is a human donor with alopecia areata. CDR3s include the opening cysteine and the closing phenylalanine or tryptophan. A D gene is named only where the DNA matches it firmly. Rows may omit the clone size; those that give it use once, few, many or a size class.

length	size	V	J	D	CDR3	DNA
11	-	TRBV19	TRBJ1-1	-	CASSEGLEAFF	TGTGCCAGTAGTGAGGGCCTCGAAGCTTTCTTT
18	-	TRBV2	TRBJ2-4	TRBD2	CASSGASGIGASKNIQYF	TGTGCCAGTTCGGGGGCTAGCGGGATAGGGGCGTCCAAAAACATTCAGTACTTC
15	once	TRBV14	TRBJ2-1	-	CASSQVGSSYNGQFF	TGTGCCAGCAGCCAAGTGGGGTCCTCCTACAATGGGCAGTTCTTC
14	once	TRBV6-5	TRBJ2-3	-	CASSYFRDTDTQYF	TGTGCCAGCAGTTACTTCAGGGATACAGATACGCAGTATTTT
15	-	TRBV27	TRBJ2-5	TRBD2	CASSLAGGPQETQYF	TGTGCCAGCAGTCTAGCGGGAGGGCCCCAAGAGACCCAGTACTTC
13	-	TRBV6-5	TRBJ1-1	-	CASSYGDVTEAFF	TGTGCCAGCAGTTACGGGGACGTCACTGAAGCTTTCTTT
16	-	TRBV2	TRBJ2-6	TRBD1	CANLDRGLGGANVLTF	TGTGCCAACCTGGACAGGGGGCTAGGAGGGGCCAACGTCCTGACTTTC
13	-	TRBV5-1	TRBJ2-7	-	CASSLGRTYEQYF	TGCGCCAGCAGCTTGGGTCGCACCTACGAGCAGTACTTC
14	-	TRBV28	TRBJ2-4	-	CASSLGQTINIQYF	TGTGCCAGCAGTTTAGGGCAGACAATAAACATTCAGTACTTC
13	-	TRBV2	TRBJ2-7	-	CASSPGWEDEQYF	TGTGCCAGCAGTCCGGGTTGGGAAGACGAGCAGTACTTC
16	-	TRBV7-9	TRBJ2-2	TRBD1	CASSFVQGRNTGELFF	TGTGCCAGCAGCTTTGTACAGGGGCGGAACACCGGGGAGCTGTTTTTT
13	-	TRBV6-5	TRBJ2-1	-	CASSTREYNEQFF	TGTGCCAGCAGTACACGGGAATACAATGAGCAGTTCTTC
15	-	TRBV5-6	TRBJ2-5	TRBD2	CASSFQVGEGETQYF	TGTGCCAGCAGCTTCCAGGTCGGGGAGGGGGAGACCCAGTACTTC
15	once	TRBV27	TRBJ2-7	TRBD2	CASSRTSGDYYEQYF	TGTGCCAGCAGTCGGACTAGCGGAGATTATTACGAGCAGTACTTC
17	-	TRBV10-1	TRBJ2-1	-	CASSESMGVRRYNEQFF	TGCGCCAGCAGTGAGTCGATGGGGGTAAGGAGATACAATGAGCAGTTCTTC